The 28 T cell receptor beta chains below were found in one sample sequenced in a study of human T cells and chemical hapten exposure. Time point described: pre-sensitization, week 0. Treatment reported: therapeutic diphenylcyclopropenone sensitization with weekly scalp DPC. One entry per CDR3 protein, called by TCRdb with MiXCR from the RACE reads. Among about 77,000 distinct CDR3 sequences listed, around 13% were seen once. The sample here was whole blood, taken in connection with sensitization to the hapten diphenylcyclopropenone (DPC). The receptors here all came from a woman between 50 and 59 years old with alopecia areata. Some clones in this sample may be carry-over from other donors' samples.

This clonotype was seen many times. The chain uses TRBV7-8 and TRBJ2-6; the D is unclear. V lost 2 bases, J lost 1 base, and 6 bases lay in between. Germline-derived CDR1 and CDR2 are SGHVS and FQNEAQ. CDR3 length: 15 amino acids. In nucleotides, the CDR3 is TGTGCCAGCAGCTTACGTCTTTCTGGGGCCAACGTCCTGACTTTC. Encoded protein: CASSLRLSGANVLTF.

The chain carries TRBV28 and TRBJ2-7; D assignment may be TRBD1 or TRBD2 (6 bases each). With 6 bases removed from V and 1 base from J, the gap between germline ends came to 16 bases. The germline CDR1 and CDR2 sequences are MDHEN and SYDVKM. The CDR3 has 15 residues. DNA for the CDR3: TGTGCCAGCAGCCCCTGGGGGGACACGTCCTACGAGCAGTACTTC. The encoded protein is CASSPWGDTSYEQYF.

The chain carries TRBV7-2 and TRBJ2-1; D tentatively fits TRBD1 or TRBD2 (5 bases each). Germline CDR1 reads SGHTA; CDR2 reads FQGNSA. The CDR3 runs to 16 residues. V was trimmed by 4 bases and J by 4 bases, leaving 17 bases between them. Written as DNA, the CDR3 is TGTGCCAGCAGCTATCCGGGGACGTACCTTTACAATGAGCAGTTCTTC. This codes for CASSYPGTYLYNEQFF.

This clonotype was detected ten times or more. CDR3 nucleotide sequence: TGCAGCGCCCATCCTGGGGGGGTTAGGACGCAGTATTTT. Residues: CSAHPGGVRTQYF. The gene calls are TRBV29-1 and TRBJ2-3; 7 positions agree with TRBD2. The germline V gene has CDR1 SQVTM and CDR2 ANQGSEA. J gave up 9 bases and V 7 bases, and 13 bases lay outside the gene matches. This CDR3 comprises 13 residues.

The sample holds a few counts of this clonotype. The chain links TRBV9 to TRBJ2-1; the D is unclear. Germline lookup yields CDR1 SGDLS and CDR2 YYNGEE. The CDR3 contains 15 residues. V lost 4 bases and J 0 bases, leaving 11 bases between the germline ends. Here the CDR3 DNA reads TGTGCCAGCAGCTCCCGGGCTGGCTCCTACAATGAGCAGTTCTTC. This codes for CASSSRAGSYNEQFF.

The rearrangement links TRBV3-1 to TRBJ2-3; the D is unclear. Per germline, CDR1 LGHDT and CDR2 YNNKEL (reference sequence). The CDR3 is made up of 12 amino acids. V lost 4 bases and J lost 2, with 4 bases in between. CDR3: CASSPHTDTQYF. CDR3 in DNA: TGTGCCAGCAGCCCCCACACAGATACGCAGTATTTT.

This chain connects TRBV11-2 to TRBJ2-1, with TRBD2 matching over 13 bases. V lost 4 bases and J lost 7; bases outside the gene matches: 7. The germline gives CDR1 SGHAT, CDR2 FQNNGV. The CDR3 runs 16 residues. CDR3 DNA: TGTGCCAGCAGCTCTTCCGGGACTAGCGGGATAAATGAGCAGTTCTTC. This codes for CASSSSGTSGINEQFF.

Many counts were recorded for this clonotype. The chain couples TRBV11-3 to TRBJ2-1; D is ambiguous. The CDR3 runs to 14 residues. With 4 bases removed from V and 4 bases from J, the gap between germline ends came to 11 bases. Germline-derived CDR1 and CDR2 are SGHNT and YENEEA. The CDR3 is CASSSRDSYNEQFF. The CDR3 DNA reads as TGTGCCAGCAGCTCACGAGACTCGTACAATGAGCAGTTCTTC.

The chain uses TRBV19 and TRBJ2-2; D is ambiguous. The CDR3 loop spans 17 amino acids. The germline V gene encodes CDR1 LNHDA and CDR2 SQIVND (reference sequence). Trimming took 5 bases from V and 0 from J, leaving 16 bases between them. CDR3: CASSPSFSKTNTGELFF. The CDR3 DNA reads as TGTGCCAGTAGTCCCTCCTTCTCGAAGACGAACACCGGGGAGCTGTTTTTT.

This clonotype was observed many times. The chain joins TRBV5-1 to TRBJ1-5, with a weak D call TRBD1 (5 bases). CDR3 length: 13 residues. With 3 bases removed from V and 6 bases from J, the gap between germline ends came to 10 bases. Germline V gene lookup returns CDR1 SGHRS and CDR2 YFSETQ. CDR3 region: CASSWDAGQPQHF. As DNA, the CDR3 is TGCGCCAGCAGCTGGGACGCGGGTCAGCCCCAGCATTTT. The full variable domain, in which reference TRBV5-1 and TRBJ1-5 provide the parts outside the CDR3, is KAGVTQTPRYLIKTRGQQVTLSCSPISGHRSVSWYQQTPGQGLQFLFEYFSETQRNKGNFPGRFSGRQFSNSRSEMNVSTLELGDSALYLCASSWDAGQPQHFGDGTRLSIL.

In this sample, this clonotype turned up a few times. The chain is built from TRBV11-3 and TRBJ2-1, with a tentative D call TRBD2 (5 bases). CDR3 length: 20 amino acids. Germline loops: CDR1 SGHNT, CDR2 YENEEA. V lost 0 bases to trimming and J lost 6 bases, with 27 bases between them. The CDR3 nucleotides read TGTGCCAGCAGCTTAGAGTATTGGCATCACCCAAGCAGAGGGTTCAATGAGCAGTTCTTC. This sequence encodes CASSLEYWHHPSRGFNEQFF.

The rearrangement joins TRBV20-1 to TRBJ2-2, with 8 nucleotides matching TRBD1. Germline V gene sequence: CDR1 DFQATT, CDR2 SNEGSKA (reference sequence). The junction had 8 bases not matched to a gene; V was cut back by 3 bases and J by 5 bases. The CDR3 runs to 15 residues. As DNA, the CDR3 is TGCAGTGCTAGCGAGACAGGGGTAGATACCGGGGAGCTGTTTTTT. This encodes CSASETGVDTGELFF.

This clonotype was detected only a few times. V gene TRBV12-3 or TRBV12-4 combines with J gene TRBJ1-1; no firm D call. The V and J ends lost 3 bases and 4 bases respectively, with 9 bases between them. The CDR3 is made up of 13 amino acids. The CDR3 protein is CASSFNRGTEAFF. CDR3 DNA: TGTGCCAGCAGTTTTAACAGAGGCACTGAAGCTTTCTTT.

J is TRBJ2-7 and V is TRBV7-8; D remains unclear. Germline V gene data show CDR1 as SGHVS and CDR2 as FQNEAQ. The CDR3 contains 17 residues. The V gene lost 5 bases and the J gene lost 6 bases, with 26 bases spanning the gap. The CDR3 DNA sequence: TGTGCCAGCAGCCCCTTAACTTACACAGATCGCCTACTCGAGCAGTACTTC. Translated, it gives CASSPLTYTDRLLEQYF.

The chain carries TRBV20-1 and TRBJ1-1; 8 bases agree with TRBD1. Looked up from germline, CDR1 is DFQATT and CDR2 is SNEGSKA (reference sequence). The V gene end was trimmed by 3 bases and the J gene end by 3 bases; junction bases not matched to a gene: 9. The CDR3 length is 15 residues. The CDR3 protein is CSASPDREVDTEAFF. CDR3 DNA sequence: TGCAGTGCTAGTCCGGACAGGGAAGTGGACACTGAAGCTTTCTTT.

The rearrangement links TRBV3-1 to TRBJ2-1, with 13 bases matching TRBD2. Germline CDR1 and CDR2: LGHDT and YNNKEL (reference sequence). The CDR3 totals 19 residues. The trim removed 1 base at V and 6 bases at J, leaving 12 bases unmatched. CDR3 in amino acids: CASSQAQLAGGLGSNEQFF. CDR3 nucleotide sequence: TGTGCCAGCAGCCAAGCCCAACTAGCGGGAGGGCTTGGGTCCAATGAGCAGTTCTTC.

This clonotype was counted at least ten times. The rearrangement joins TRBV11-3 to TRBJ1-1; weak D call: TRBD1 (5 bases). Deletions cut 1 base from V and 4 bases from J, with 7 bases between. Germline assignment: CDR1 SGHNT and CDR2 YENEEA. The CDR3 extends over 13 amino acids. Here the CDR3 reads CASSLGGVTEAFF. In DNA, the CDR3 is TGTGCCAGCAGCTTAGGGGGCGTCACTGAAGCTTTCTTT.

CDR3 in DNA: TGTGCCAGCAGCTTACTCGTCTCTGGAAACACCATATATTTT. Protein sequence: CASSLLVSGNTIYF. The V call is TRBV5-5, the J call TRBJ1-3; D remains ambiguous. The germline V gene has CDR1 SGHKS and CDR2 YYEKEE (reference sequence). Trimming cost V 2 bases and J 0 bases, with 6 bases left between them. The CDR3 is 14 amino acids.

The V call is TRBV29-1, the J call TRBJ2-4, with 11 bases fitting TRBD2. The V gene's germline CDR1 is SQVTM and CDR2 ANQGSEA. V was pared by 0 bases and J by 4 bases, with 8 bases of the junction left unmatched. This CDR3 contains 17 residues. The CDR3 coding sequence is TGCAGCGTTGAAGAGCGGGCGGCTAGCGGGAGGAAAAACATTCAGTACTTC. Protein sequence: CSVEERAASGRKNIQYF.

The chain has TRBV6-2 or TRBV6-3 and TRBJ2-7; D is undetermined. Per germline, CDR1 MNHEY and CDR2 SVGEGT. Trimming pared 0 bases from V and 6 bases from J, leaving 9 bases between. This CDR3 spans 13 amino acids. The CDR3 DNA is TGTGCCAGCAGTTACTCCGCCAATCTCGAGCAGTACTTC. Translated, it gives CASSYSANLEQYF.

CDR3 region: CASSQVGAAGYTF. CDR3 DNA: TGTGCCAGCAGCCAAGTCGGGGCGGCTGGCTACACCTTC. The V and J genes are TRBV3-1 and TRBJ1-2, with D possibly matching TRBD1 (5 bases). The V end lost 1 base, the J end lost 7 bases, and 10 bases lay between the germline ends. Germline CDR1 LGHDT, CDR2 YNNKEL (reference sequence). The CDR3 has 13 amino acids.

Only a few counts were recorded for this clonotype. The CDR3 sequence is CAIRRLAGGVDEQFF. As DNA, the CDR3 is TGTGCCATCAGGAGACTAGCGGGAGGGGTCGATGAGCAGTTCTTC. V and J are TRBV10-3 and TRBJ2-1, with 14 bases fitting TRBD2. CDR1 is ENHRY, CDR2 SYGVKD, per germline. V was clipped by 6 bases and J by 8 bases; unmatched bases: 6. The CDR3 has 15 amino acids.

V is TRBV2 and J is TRBJ1-5; D unclear. This CDR3 is 15 amino acids long. Trimming left V 7 bases short and J 2 bases short, with 15 bases between. CDR1 and CDR2 from the germline V gene are SNHLY and FYNNEI. The CDR3 nucleotides are TGTGCCAGCACACCTCTAGGAGGGCGCAATCAGCCCCAGCATTTT. Translated, it gives CASTPLGGRNQPQHF.

This rearrangement joins TRBV7-2 to TRBJ2-4, with D possibly being TRBD1 (6 bases). The CDR3 runs 18 residues. Germline V CDR1 and CDR2: SGHTA, FQGNSA. Trimming took off 4 bases at V and 0 bases at J, with 19 bases between the two ends. For the CDR3, the DNA is TGTGCCAGCAGCTCCGACCCGGGACACATGATAGCCAAAAACATTCAGTACTTC. The encoded protein is CASSSDPGHMIAKNIQYF.

This clonotype was observed a few times. The chain uses TRBV19 and TRBJ2-7; 8 positions agree with TRBD2. The V and J ends lost 1 base and 3 bases, in that order; junction bases with no gene match: 11. This CDR3 is built from 17 residues. From germline, CDR1 is LNHDA and CDR2 SQIVND (reference sequence). CDR3 in DNA: TGTGCCAGTAGTATAGTCGCGGCTAGCGGGCCCCGCTACGAGCAGTACTTC. Translation: CASSIVAASGPRYEQYF.

This clonotype came up a few times. The chain joins TRBV12-3 or TRBV12-4 to TRBJ1-3; D call uncertain. With 8 bases removed from V and 2 bases from J, the gap between germline ends came to 7 bases. The CDR3 contains 12 residues. This CDR3 reads CASQPAGNTIYF. The DNA of the CDR3 is TGTGCCAGCCAACCCGCTGGAAACACCATATATTTT.

This clonotype was observed a handful of times. The V gene is TRBV4-2, the J gene TRBJ2-4; D is unresolved. The V end lost 0 bases, the J end lost 8 bases, and 11 bases lay between the germline ends. Germline CDR1 is LGHNA and CDR2 is YNFKEQ. The CDR3 has 14 amino acids. CDR3 amino acids: CASSQDGRADIQYF. Here the CDR3 DNA reads TGTGCCAGCAGCCAAGACGGTAGGGCTGACATTCAGTACTTC.

The sample holds a few counts of this clonotype. The CDR3 protein is CASSQVDTNYGYTF. Written as DNA, the CDR3 is TGCGCCAGCAGCCAAGTAGACACTAACTATGGCTACACCTTC. The chain carries TRBV4-3 and TRBJ1-2; D not certain. Germline V lookup: CDR1 LGHNA, CDR2 YSLEER. This CDR3 comprises 14 residues. V was shortened by 1 base and J by 0 bases, with 6 bases between the two germline ends.